Listed below are T cell receptor beta chains from one sample, sequenced in a study of T cell repertoires in cytomegalovirus infection. Each CDR3 protein gets one entry after TCRdb re-called the reads with MiXCR. The data show approximately 160,000 distinct CDR3 sequences, 15% to 20% seen once. The sample comprised CD8+ T cells from PBMCs. The origin of the receptors is a human donor in good health (CMV status not recorded). Some clones in this sample may be carry-over from other donors' samples. The CDR3 runs from the conserved cysteine through the conserved F or W. The order of the fields is clone size, V gene, J gene, D gene, CDR3 length, CDR3 DNA, CDR3 protein. A D gene is named only where the DNA matches it firmly. Clone sizes are given selectively: once, few, many, or a class where the clone is expanded.

abundance: many; v_gene: TRBV7-9; j_gene: TRBJ2-7; d_gene: TRBD1; len: 14; CDR3nt: TGTGCCAGCAGCTTAGGGACAGGGGGCGGCGAGCAGTACTTC; CDR3aa: CASSLGTGGGEQYF
abundance: NA; v_gene: TRBV5-6; j_gene: TRBJ2-7; d_gene: TRBD1; len: 15; CDR3nt: TGTGCCAGCAACTTGGGCGGGCAGGGGGCGTACGAGCAGTACTTC; CDR3aa: CASNLGGQGAYEQYF
abundance: NA; v_gene: TRBV24-1; j_gene: TRBJ2-1; d_gene: TRBD2; len: 15; CDR3nt: TGTGCCACCAGTGCGCGGGAGACCCTCAGGGATGAGCAGTTCTTC; CDR3aa: CATSARETLRDEQFF
abundance: few; v_gene: TRBV19; j_gene: TRBJ2-5; d_gene: NA; len: 12; CDR3nt: TGTGCCAGTAGTATAGATCAAAAGACCCAGTACTTC; CDR3aa: CASSIDQKTQYF
abundance: many; v_gene: TRBV12-5; j_gene: TRBJ2-7; d_gene: TRBD1; len: 17; CDR3nt: TGTGCTAGTGGTTTGGCCGGCGGTCTGCAGGGGGCCTACGAGCAGTACTTC; CDR3aa: CASGLAGGLQGAYEQYF
abundance: once; v_gene: TRBV7-6; j_gene: TRBJ2-1; d_gene: TRBD1; len: 16; CDR3nt: TGTGCCAGCAGCTTACCCCGGGACAGTTATGACAATGAGCAGTTCTTC; CDR3aa: CASSLPRDSYDNEQFF
abundance: NA; v_gene: TRBV12-5; j_gene: TRBJ2-1; d_gene: NA; len: 15; CDR3nt: TGTGCTAGTGGTTTGGTACGAGGGAGAAGTAATGAGCAGTTCTTC; CDR3aa: CASGLVRGRSNEQFF
abundance: NA; v_gene: TRBV7-9; j_gene: TRBJ2-7; d_gene: NA; len: 13; CDR3nt: TGTGCCAGCAGCCTCGAAACGTGGGTCGAGCAGTACTTC; CDR3aa: CASSLETWVEQYF
abundance: NA; v_gene: TRBV4-3; j_gene: TRBJ2-1; d_gene: TRBD1; len: 16; CDR3nt: TGCGCCAGCAGCCCCCGGCGGACAGGGGCCGGCAATGAGCAGTTCTTC; CDR3aa: CASSPRRTGAGNEQFF
abundance: few; v_gene: TRBV29-1; j_gene: TRBJ2-1; d_gene: NA; len: 18; CDR3nt: TGCAGCGTTGAAGTAACGGGAGTTGGGGTCGCGAGATACAATGAGCAGTTCTTC; CDR3aa: CSVEVTGVGVARYNEQFF
abundance: few; v_gene: TRBV11-2; j_gene: TRBJ1-6; d_gene: TRBD1; len: 16; CDR3nt: TGTGCCAGCAGAGCGACAGGGGAGGCCTATAATTCACCCCTCCACTTT; CDR3aa: CASRATGEAYNSPLHF
abundance: NA; v_gene: TRBV2; j_gene: TRBJ1-1; d_gene: NA; len: 15; CDR3nt: TGTGCCAGCAGTGAACGCAACAGGATGAACACTGAAGCTTTCTTT; CDR3aa: CASSERNRMNTEAFF
abundance: NA; v_gene: TRBV28; j_gene: TRBJ2-1; d_gene: NA; len: 14; CDR3nt: TGTGCCAGCAGTTCCCTCCGGGAAAACAATGAGCAGTTCTTC; CDR3aa: CASSSLRENNEQFF
abundance: NA; v_gene: TRBV29-1; j_gene: TRBJ2-1; d_gene: NA; len: 11; CDR3nt: TGCAGCTGGGGGGGGCGAAATGAGCAGTTCTTC; CDR3aa: CSWGGRNEQFF
abundance: once; v_gene: TRBV19; j_gene: TRBJ2-1; d_gene: TRBD2; len: 15; CDR3nt: TGTGCCAGTAGTATAAATAGCGGGGGGCCAAATGAGCAGTTCTTC; CDR3aa: CASSINSGGPNEQFF
abundance: few; v_gene: TRBV2; j_gene: TRBJ2-5; d_gene: TRBD2; len: 14; CDR3nt: TGTGCTCTGCTGTTGGGAGGGGCGTGGGAGACCCAGTACTTC; CDR3aa: CALLLGGAWETQYF
abundance: NA; v_gene: TRBV6-2/TRBV6-3; j_gene: TRBJ2-5; d_gene: NA; len: 18; CDR3nt: TGTGCCAGCATGCGCGGAGCGACAATACACCGGCAATCAGAGACCCAGTACTTC; CDR3aa: CASMRGATIHRQSETQYF
abundance: many; v_gene: TRBV7-3; j_gene: TRBJ1-1; d_gene: TRBD1; len: 15; CDR3nt: TGTGCCAGCAGCTTAAAGGCAGGGGGGGGCACTGAAGCTTTCTTT; CDR3aa: CASSLKAGGGTEAFF
abundance: NA; v_gene: TRBV7-2; j_gene: TRBJ1-2; d_gene: NA; len: 15; CDR3nt: TGTGCCAGCAGCTACGGCCGGGAGAGTTTCTATGGCTACACCTTC; CDR3aa: CASSYGRESFYGYTF
abundance: NA; v_gene: TRBV20-1; j_gene: TRBJ1-2; d_gene: NA; len: 15; CDR3nt: TGCAGTGCTAGAGGTACGGCAGGAGGGAACTATGGCTACACCTTC; CDR3aa: CSARGTAGGNYGYTF
abundance: NA; v_gene: TRBV7-2; j_gene: TRBJ2-1; d_gene: TRBD2; len: 14; CDR3nt: TGTGCCAGCAGCGTCAGCGGGGGGGGAAATGAGCAGTTCTTC; CDR3aa: CASSVSGGGNEQFF
abundance: NA; v_gene: TRBV20-1; j_gene: TRBJ1-2; d_gene: NA; len: 16; CDR3nt: TGCAGTGCTAGAGAAGGGGGGGCTCCCCAATACTGGGGCTACACCTTC; CDR3aa: CSAREGGAPQYWGYTF
abundance: NA; v_gene: TRBV4-3; j_gene: TRBJ2-7; d_gene: TRBD1; len: 18; CDR3nt: TGCGCCAGCAGCCAAGATCTTATCCAGGCAGGGGGTTCCTACGAGCAGTACTTC; CDR3aa: CASSQDLIQAGGSYEQYF
abundance: NA; v_gene: TRBV7-2; j_gene: TRBJ2-5; d_gene: TRBD2; len: 16; CDR3nt: TGTGCCAGCAGCCCCGGGACTAGCGGGAGAGGGGAGACCCAGTACTTC; CDR3aa: CASSPGTSGRGETQYF
abundance: NA; v_gene: TRBV7-9; j_gene: TRBJ1-1; d_gene: TRBD1; len: 14; CDR3nt: TGTGCCAGCAGCTTATTCCAGGGGGAGATTGAAGCTTTCTTT; CDR3aa: CASSLFQGEIEAFF
abundance: NA; v_gene: TRBV7-9; j_gene: TRBJ2-1; d_gene: TRBD2; len: 13; CDR3nt: TGTGCCAGCAGCCGTCGGTTAGCGGGTGAGCAGTTCTTC; CDR3aa: CASSRRLAGEQFF
abundance: NA; v_gene: TRBV7-9; j_gene: TRBJ2-5; d_gene: TRBD2; len: 14; CDR3nt: TGTGCCAGCAGCACTCCGGGACTAGCGGAGACCCAGTACTTC; CDR3aa: CASSTPGLAETQYF
abundance: few; v_gene: TRBV2; j_gene: TRBJ2-5; d_gene: TRBD2; len: 15; CDR3nt: TGTGCCAGCAGCCTCCGTTGGGGGGGATCCGAGACCCAGTACTTC; CDR3aa: CASSLRWGGSETQYF
abundance: few; v_gene: TRBV28; j_gene: TRBJ2-5; d_gene: NA; len: 16; CDR3nt: TGTGCCAGCAGTTCCAGCCCCAGACAGGGAGGAGAGACCCAGTACTTC; CDR3aa: CASSSSPRQGGETQYF
abundance: NA; v_gene: TRBV7-9; j_gene: TRBJ1-2; d_gene: NA; len: 13; CDR3nt: TGTGCCAGCAGCTCACCGGCCCTACATGGCTACACCTTC; CDR3aa: CASSSPALHGYTF
abundance: NA; v_gene: TRBV7-3; j_gene: TRBJ2-3; d_gene: NA; len: 14; CDR3nt: TGTGCCAGCATGGAGGGGGCCGGCACAGATACGCAGTATTTT; CDR3aa: CASMEGAGTDTQYF
abundance: NA; v_gene: TRBV13; j_gene: TRBJ1-6; d_gene: NA; len: 14; CDR3nt: TGTGCCAGCAGTCCGGGACACTCCAATTCACCCCTCCACTTT; CDR3aa: CASSPGHSNSPLHF
abundance: NA; v_gene: TRBV27; j_gene: TRBJ2-7; d_gene: TRBD2; len: 14; CDR3nt: TGTGCCAGCAGTTTATTATCGGGGGGCTACGAGCAGTACTTC; CDR3aa: CASSLLSGGYEQYF
abundance: few; v_gene: TRBV19; j_gene: TRBJ2-1; d_gene: NA; len: 16; CDR3nt: TGTGCCAGTAGTACCCGGAGAGCTGGGGAGTACAATGAGCAGTTCTTC; CDR3aa: CASSTRRAGEYNEQFF
abundance: NA; v_gene: TRBV7-9; j_gene: TRBJ1-1; d_gene: NA; len: 15; CDR3nt: TGTGCCAGCAGCTTAGCGGGGGGCTGGAGGACTGAAGCTTTCTTT; CDR3aa: CASSLAGGWRTEAFF
abundance: medium-sized; v_gene: TRBV7-2; j_gene: TRBJ2-7; d_gene: NA; len: 16; CDR3nt: TGTGCCAGCACCCGGAGGCTCCGGGGTGTAGGCAACGAGCAGTACTTC; CDR3aa: CASTRRLRGVGNEQYF
abundance: few; v_gene: TRBV28; j_gene: TRBJ1-2; d_gene: NA; len: 11; CDR3nt: TGTGCCAGTGGGGTGAACTATGGCTACACCTTC; CDR3aa: CASGVNYGYTF
abundance: few; v_gene: TRBV28; j_gene: TRBJ2-2; d_gene: TRBD2; len: 16; CDR3nt: TGTGCCAGCATTGAAGAACCGGGACTAGCGACCGGGGAGCTGTTTTTT; CDR3aa: CASIEEPGLATGELFF
abundance: NA; v_gene: TRBV28; j_gene: TRBJ2-7; d_gene: NA; len: 14; CDR3nt: TGTGCCAGCAGTCTCACCGGAGAGACCTACGAGCAGTACTTC; CDR3aa: CASSLTGETYEQYF
abundance: NA; v_gene: TRBV6-2/TRBV6-3; j_gene: TRBJ2-1; d_gene: TRBD1; len: 15; CDR3nt: TGTGCCAGCAGTTACGGCAGGGGGCAAGACAATGAGCAGTTCTTC; CDR3aa: CASSYGRGQDNEQFF
abundance: few; v_gene: TRBV29-1; j_gene: TRBJ2-7; d_gene: TRBD1; len: 13; CDR3nt: TGCAGCGTGACTGACAGGGCCTCCTACGAGCAGTACTTC; CDR3aa: CSVTDRASYEQYF
abundance: many; v_gene: TRBV7-2; j_gene: TRBJ2-1; d_gene: NA; len: 14; CDR3nt: TGTGCCAGCAGCTTGGGACTTGGGGCCAATGAGCAGTTCTTC; CDR3aa: CASSLGLGANEQFF
abundance: few; v_gene: TRBV9; j_gene: TRBJ2-2; d_gene: TRBD2; len: 17; CDR3nt: TGTGCCAGCAGCGCCCGGGGACTAGCGGGAGCGAACGGGGAGCTGTTTTTT; CDR3aa: CASSARGLAGANGELFF
abundance: NA; v_gene: TRBV7-2; j_gene: TRBJ1-3; d_gene: NA; len: 16; CDR3nt: TGTGCCAGCAGCTTACGAGGGCCCACAGCTGGAAACACCATATATTTT; CDR3aa: CASSLRGPTAGNTIYF
abundance: NA; v_gene: TRBV11-3; j_gene: TRBJ2-1; d_gene: NA; len: 13; CDR3nt: TGTGCCAGCAGCTCAAGAGGGGGGAATGAGCAGTTCTTC; CDR3aa: CASSSRGGNEQFF
abundance: NA; v_gene: TRBV6-6; j_gene: TRBJ1-2; d_gene: TRBD1; len: 14; CDR3nt: TGTGCCAGCCGACCGGGACAGGGGGACCTTGGCTACACCTTC; CDR3aa: CASRPGQGDLGYTF
abundance: NA; v_gene: TRBV28; j_gene: TRBJ2-7; d_gene: NA; len: 15; CDR3nt: TGTGCCAGCAGTTTGGGGCATACCGTTACCTACGAGCAGTACTTC; CDR3aa: CASSLGHTVTYEQYF
abundance: many; v_gene: TRBV7-8; j_gene: TRBJ2-2; d_gene: NA; len: 12; CDR3nt: TGTGCCAGCAGCTTGGGGCATCGGGAGCTGTTTTTT; CDR3aa: CASSLGHRELFF
abundance: NA; v_gene: TRBV29-1; j_gene: TRBJ1-2; d_gene: NA; len: 12; CDR3nt: TGCAGCGTTGAGCAGGGGTACGATGGCTACACCTTC; CDR3aa: CSVEQGYDGYTF
abundance: few; v_gene: TRBV6-5; j_gene: TRBJ1-2; d_gene: TRBD1; len: 14; CDR3nt: TGTGCCAGCAGTTACTCTTCAGGGGGCAATGGCTACACCTTC; CDR3aa: CASSYSSGGNGYTF